This entry describes one T cell receptor beta chain. The antigen remains unidentified. Only in-frame clones appear in the TCRdb table, and some are missing; sequencing was by immunoSEQ multiplex PCR. The data show tens of thousands of clones, with roughly 81% seen just once and roughly 12% held by the top ten. This sample is part of a study of T cells in localized non-small cell lung cancer. General observations from the study: Sequencing was restricted to one tumor region; therefore, heterogeneity remains possible.

V was clipped by 0 bases and J by 0 bases, with 16 bases between them. From germline, CDR1 is SGHTS and CDR2 YDEGEE. This CDR3 has 18 residues. The receptor was isolated from a female donor over 55 with stage I lung adenocarcinoma. Sequenced here: peripheral blood, sampled before any cancer treatment. This chain links TRBV5-8 with TRBJ1-5; D is unclear. CDR3 in amino acids: CASSLGRGLRNSNQPQHF. CDR3 DNA sequence: TGTGCCAGCAGCTTGGGCCGTGGGTTAAGGAATAGCAATCAGCCCCAGCATTTT. Full variable domain (missing parts from reference TRBV5-8 and TRBJ1-5): EAGVTQSPTHLIKTRGQQATLRCSPISGHTSVYWYQQALGLGLQFLLWYDEGEERNRGNFPPRFSGRQFPNYSSELNVNALELEDSALYLCASSLGRGLRNSNQPQHFGDGTRLSIL.